This T cell receptor beta chain was sequenced during a study of siplizumab effects on memory and regulatory T cells. Study findings and constraints: The drug siplizumab significantly decreased the alloreactive sequences that could be traced to unstimulated CD4+ memory cells. Memory cells seemed less diverse than naive T cells, which seemed major alloresponse contributors.

Regarding this clone: What it binds is unknown.

Assay: immunoSEQ multiplex PCR; the TCRdb copy retains only in-frame clones and omits some. The repertoire holds 70,000 to 90,000 clones, with roughly 93% as singletons. V was shortened by 0 bases and J by 7 bases, with 13 bases between the two germline ends. Germline CDR1 reads SGDLS; CDR2 reads YYNGEE. CDR3 size: 14 residues. Material for sequencing was CD8+ T cells sorted from blood. The chain carries TRBV9 and TRBJ1-1; a weak D match, TRBD1 (5 bases). This receptor was obtained from a human donor in good health. CDR3: CASSVAGEGSEAFF. The CDR3 DNA reads as TGTGCCAGCAGCGTAGCGGGCGAGGGGAGTGAAGCTTTCTTT. The full variable domain, its missing parts supplied by reference TRBV9 and TRBJ1-1, is DSGVTQTPKHLITATGQRVTLRCSPRSGDLSVYWYQQSLDQGLQFLIQYYNGEERAKGNILERFSAQQFPDLHSELNLSSLELGDSALYFCASSVAGEGSEAFFGQGTRLTVV.